The next 19 T cell receptor beta chains were all read from a single sample in a study of glioma-infiltrating T cells after dendritic cell vaccination. Produced via immunoSEQ multiplex PCR; TCRdb's table is partial and in-frame only. Of 20,000 or so clones in the sample, around 79% were seen once. The specimen was blood, collected before dendritic cell vaccination. The origin of the receptors is a human donor with glioblastoma.

The CDR3, as DNA: TGTGCCTGGAGCGGTGGGACAGGGGAGCAGTACTTC. The encoded protein is CAWSGGTGEQYF. This sequence joins TRBV30 and TRBJ2-7; TRBD1 matches 9 bases. V dropped 3 bases and J dropped 7; count of bases not matched to a gene: 4. CDR1 and CDR2 (germline): GTSNPN, SVGIG (reference sequence). The CDR3 sequence is 12 residues long.

The chain couples TRBV7-2 to TRBJ2-1, with D tentatively TRBD1 (5 bases). CDR3 length: 13 residues. Deletions cut 4 bases from V and 9 bases from J, with 13 bases between. Per the germline V gene, CDR1 is SGHTA and CDR2 is FQGNSA. The CDR3 sequence: CASSSRTLGEQFF. CDR3 nucleotides: TGTGCCAGCAGCTCCCGGACACTCGGTGAGCAGTTCTTC.

In DNA, the CDR3 is TGTGCCAGCAGTAGATCCCGCGGCTCCTACGAGCAGTACTTC. Translating gives CASSRSRGSYEQYF. This chain uses TRBV6-5 with TRBJ2-7; no clear D. The CDR3 spans 14 residues. Trimming stripped 5 bases from V and 0 bases from J, with 11 bases between. The V gene's germline CDR1 is MNHEY and CDR2 SVGAGI.

The J gene is TRBJ2-5, the V gene TRBV29-1; tentatively, D is TRBD1 (5 bases). V shed 7 bases and J shed 5 bases, with 5 bases lying between them. This CDR3 has 9 residues. Germline V gene sequence: CDR1 SQVTM, CDR2 ANQGSEA. CDR3 residues: CSAGETQYF. In nucleotides, the CDR3 is TGCAGCGCAGGGGAGACCCAGTACTTC.

The chain uses TRBV25-1 and TRBJ2-3; D is possibly TRBD2 (6 bases). The CDR3 spans 16 residues. V lost 3 bases to trimming and J lost 3 bases, with 16 bases between them. The germline CDR1 and CDR2 sequences are MGHDK and SYGVNS. CDR3 region: CASSEVAGRRTDTQYF. In DNA, the CDR3 is TGTGCCAGCAGTGAGGTGGCAGGGAGGAGAACAGATACGCAGTATTTT.

This clone was picked up a small number of times. The chain has TRBV4-1 and TRBJ2-2; 7 nucleotides line up with TRBD1. V lost 3 bases, J lost 4 bases, and 5 bases stayed unmatched. The germline CDR1 and CDR2 sequences are MGHRA and YSYEKL. The CDR3 is 15 amino acids. CDR3 coding DNA: TGCGCCAGCAGCCACTATGGACAGGCCACCGGGGAGCTGTTTTTT. This gives the protein CASSHYGQATGELFF.

J is TRBJ2-7 and V is TRBV16; possibly TRBD2 for D (5 bases). Trimming cost V 5 bases and J 3 bases, with 11 bases left between them. This CDR3 has 13 amino acids. Germline V gene data show CDR1 as KGHSY and CDR2 as FQNENV. The CDR3 spells CASSYNRGYEQYF. CDR3 DNA sequence: TGTGCCAGCAGCTATAACCGGGGCTACGAGCAGTACTTC.

The genes are TRBV5-4 and TRBJ2-3; D might be TRBD2 (6 bases). The V gene lost 3 bases and the J gene lost 3 bases, with 17 bases spanning the gap. Germline loops: CDR1 SGHNT, CDR2 YYREEE (reference sequence). CDR3 size: 16 residues. CDR3 nucleotide sequence: TGTGCCAGCAGCTCCAAACTAGCTGCCTTTACAGATACGCAGTATTTT. Protein sequence: CASSSKLAAFTDTQYF. Full variable domain (missing parts from reference TRBV5-4 and TRBJ2-3): ETGVTQSPTHLIKTRGQQVTLRCSSQSGHNTVSWYQQALGQGPQFIFQYYREEENGRGNFPPRFSGLQFPNYSSELNVNALELDDSALYLCASSSKLAAFTDTQYFGPGTRLTVL.

The rearrangement links TRBV29-1 to TRBJ2-1, with D tentatively TRBD2 (6 bases). The CDR3 extends over 13 amino acids. CDR1 SQVTM and CDR2 ANQGSEA come from the germline V gene. V shed 4 bases and J shed 3 bases, with 10 bases lying between them. The DNA of the CDR3 is TGCAGCGTTGGAGGGACTCTCTACAATGAGCAGTTCTTC. It is translated as CSVGGTLYNEQFF.

The chain employs TRBV30 and TRBJ2-3; possible D gene TRBD2, 7 bases. V was clipped by 3 bases and J by 0 bases, with 10 bases between them. Germline loops: CDR1 GTSNPN, CDR2 SVGIG (reference sequence). The CDR3 has 14 amino acids. CDR3 DNA sequence: TGTGCCTGGAGAGGGGGGGCTAGCACAGATACGCAGTATTTT. Residues: CAWRGGASTDTQYF.

The chain is built from TRBV2 and TRBJ2-1, with D hard to call. The CDR3 extends over 11 amino acids. The germline CDR1 and CDR2 sequences are SNHLY and FYNNEI. The V end was cut by 4 bases, the J end by 7 bases, with 5 bases between. The CDR3 region is CASSARNEQFF. CDR3 DNA: TGTGCCAGCAGTGCTCGTAATGAGCAGTTCTTC. The complete variable domain, with remaining parts taken from reference TRBV2 and TRBJ2-1, reads EPEVTQTPSHQVTQMGQEVILRCVPISNHLYFYWYRQILGQKVEFLVSFYNNEISEKSEIFDDQFSVERPDGSNFTLKIRSTKLEDSAMYFCASSARNEQFFGPGTRLTVL.

The chain recombines TRBV2 with TRBJ1-3; D not certain. V was shortened by 2 bases and J by 0 bases, with 11 bases between the two germline ends. CDR3 length: 16 residues. Germline V lookup: CDR1 SNHLY, CDR2 FYNNEI. CDR3 protein: CASSELETISGNTIYF. CDR3 DNA: TGTGCCAGCAGTGAATTAGAGACAATCTCTGGAAACACCATATATTTT.

The chain joins TRBV27 to TRBJ2-2; 10 nucleotides agree with TRBD2. The germline CDR1 and CDR2 sequences are MNHEY and SMNVEV (reference sequence). This CDR3 has 21 amino acids. Trimming removed 8 bases from V and 1 base from J; junction bases left unmatched: 22. The CDR3 here is CASRTETGWGLANKNTGELFF. DNA of the CDR3: TGTGCCAGCCGAACTGAGACAGGGTGGGGACTAGCGAATAAGAACACCGGGGAGCTGTTTTTT.

The chain joins TRBV2 to TRBJ1-2; D unresolved. The ends were cut back, 7 bases at V and 1 base at J, with 10 bases in the middle. The germline CDR1 and CDR2 sequences are SNHLY and FYNNEI. This CDR3 has 13 residues. The CDR3 nucleotides read TGTGCCAGCATTAAGAGGAGTAACTATGGCTACACCTTC. Amino acid sequence: CASIKRSNYGYTF.

V gene TRBV6-1 combines with J gene TRBJ1-1, with D possibly being TRBD1 (5 bases). CDR1 MNHNS and CDR2 SASEGT come from the germline V gene. Trimming removed 3 bases from V and 7 bases from J, with 12 bases in between. The CDR3 has 13 amino acids. CDR3 nucleotides: TGTGCCAGCAGTGACCTCAGGGATGGTGAAGCTTTCTTT. It encodes CASSDLRDGEAFF.

This clone is a singleton in its sample. The J gene is TRBJ2-2, the V gene TRBV4-3, with TRBD2 identical over 15 bases. Germline-derived CDR1 and CDR2 are LGHNA and YSLEER. This CDR3 comprises 18 residues. The trim removed 4 bases at V and 3 bases at J, leaving 6 bases unmatched. The CDR3 nucleotides read TGCGCCAGCAGCCCTTCTGGACTAGCGGGAGGGGACACCGGGGAGCTGTTTTTT. This encodes CASSPSGLAGGDTGELFF.

The CDR3 protein is CASSTGFRGPRETQYF. CDR3 nucleotide sequence: TGTGCCAGTAGTACGGGCTTCAGGGGGCCGAGGGAGACCCAGTACTTC. The chain recombines TRBV19 with TRBJ2-5, with 8 bases matching TRBD1. CDR1 is LNHDA, CDR2 SQIVND, per germline (reference sequence). CDR3 length: 16 residues. The V gene end was trimmed by 4 bases and the J gene end by 5 bases; junction bases not matched to a gene: 12.

The genes are TRBV29-1 and TRBJ1-1, with 7 positions matching TRBD1. This CDR3 has 13 amino acids. Per the germline V gene, CDR1 is SQVTM and CDR2 is ANQGSEA. Trimming at V came to 4 bases and at J to 2 bases, leaving 4 bases not matched to a gene. The CDR3 nucleotides are TGCAGCGTTGTTTGGGACAGCAACACTGAAGCTTTCTTT. Protein: CSVVWDSNTEAFF.

This chain links TRBV7-8 with TRBJ2-1; D ambiguous. Trimming shortened V by 0 bases and J by 12 bases, and 9 bases separated the two germline ends. The CDR3 spans 12 residues. CDR1 SGHVS and CDR2 FQNEAQ come from the germline V gene. The CDR3 bases are TGTGCCAGCAGCTTAGCAAAAGGCGGGCAGTTCTTC. This translates into CASSLAKGGQFF.